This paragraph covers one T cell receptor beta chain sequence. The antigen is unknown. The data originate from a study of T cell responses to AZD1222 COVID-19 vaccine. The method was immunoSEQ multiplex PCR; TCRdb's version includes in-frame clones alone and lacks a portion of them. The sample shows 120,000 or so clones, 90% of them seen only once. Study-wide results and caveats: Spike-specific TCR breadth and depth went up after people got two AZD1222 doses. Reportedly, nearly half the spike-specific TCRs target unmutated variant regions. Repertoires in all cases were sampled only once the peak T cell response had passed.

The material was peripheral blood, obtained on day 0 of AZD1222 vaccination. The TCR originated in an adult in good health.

The CDR3 loop is CSVVGQGFQETQYF. In DNA form, the CDR3 reads TGCAGCGTGGTTGGACAGGGATTCCAAGAGACCCAGTACTTC. The chain is built from TRBV29-1 and TRBJ2-5, with 8 bases fitting TRBD1. The CDR3 contains 14 residues. The V segment lost 6 bases and the J segment 1 base; nucleotides outside the gene matches: 7. CDR1 is SQVTM and CDR2 is ANQGSEA in the germline V gene.